The source of this TCR beta chain is a study of long-term antiretroviral therapy in people with HIV. Findings and limits, study-wide: Among HIV repertoires, CDR3 length ranges were narrower than those of controls.

As to this clone: Its antigen is unknown.

They ran version v3.0 of the immunoSEQ assay at survey level. Using immunoSEQ multiplex PCR, the repertoire was profiled, and TCRdb retains in-frame clones only, with some absent. In the table there are tens of thousands of clones, under 85% of which are singletons. The CDR3 loop spans 14 amino acids. CDR1 WNHNN and CDR2 SYGVQD come from the germline V gene (reference sequence). After removal of 5 bases from V and 2 bases from J, the junction contained 6 bases not matched to a gene. Sample: unsorted PBMCs, taken 3 years after starting antiretroviral therapy. The origin of this receptor is a middle-aged man with HIV. This rearrangement joins TRBV10-1 to TRBJ2-7; 7 bases fit TRBD1. The CDR3 is CASSIRDRPYEQYF. The CDR3 nucleotides are TGCGCCAGCAGTATCCGGGACAGACCCTACGAGCAGTACTTC.